The present entry profiles one T cell receptor (beta chain) with its context. The antigen remains unidentified. This sample stems from a study of cytomegalovirus exposure and HLA in healthy donors. Study background: Early released data comprised about 90 million unique TCRs from HLA-typed donors. Regarding the study as a whole: Investigators reported around 150 TCR beta chains as tied to cytomegalovirus. In a later analysis, CMV-associated beta chains were mostly HLA-associated, it appeared.

This CDR3 region has 15 residues. Germline CDR1 is SGHKS and CDR2 is YYEKEE (reference sequence). V was cut by 4 bases and J by 4 bases, with 15 bases left in between. PCR employed 60 Vbeta and 13 Jbeta primers. Clones were sequenced by immunoSEQ multiplex PCR, and TCRdb holds only the in-frame ones, with some missing. Its table lists about 78,000 clones. Source material: PBMCs. V gene TRBV5-5 combines with J gene TRBJ2-1, with a tentative D call TRBD1 (6 bases). The receptor's source is a female donor in good health and CMV-seropositive. DNA for the CDR3: TGTGCCAGCAGCGCAAGACAGGACAATTACAATGAGCAGTTCTTC. Translated: CASSARQDNYNEQFF.